What follows are 11 T cell receptor beta chains derived from one specimen sequenced in a study of blood T cell repertoires in COVID-19. Produced via immunoSEQ multiplex PCR; TCRdb's table is partial and in-frame only. This sample has 150,000 to 200,000 clones; about 87% occur once, and the top ten carry just under 2.5%. Sample: peripheral blood. The receptors derive from a middle-aged man with active or convalescent COVID-19.

The genes are TRBV10-1 and TRBJ2-5; 7 bases fit TRBD2. The V gene end was trimmed by 5 bases and the J gene end by 3 bases; junction bases not matched to a gene: 3. The length of the CDR3 is 13 residues. The germline V gene encodes CDR1 WNHNN and CDR2 SYGVQD (reference sequence). The CDR3 nucleotides read TGCGCCAGCAGTCCGGGACTAAAAGAGACCCAGTACTTC. As protein: CASSPGLKETQYF.

The chain carries TRBV7-2 and TRBJ2-5, with 10 bases matching TRBD1. Per germline, CDR1 SGHTA and CDR2 FQGNSA. The junction had 4 bases not matched to a gene; V was cut back by 2 bases and J by 4 bases. The CDR3 covers 15 residues. The CDR3 region has the DNA TGTGCCAGCAGCTTAAGACAGGGGGCGGGAGAGACCCAGTACTTC. Translating it yields CASSLRQGAGETQYF.

The V and J genes are TRBV28 and TRBJ1-1; D might be TRBD1 (6 bases). Trimming removed 8 bases at V and 7 bases at J, with 14 bases between. The CDR3 contains 12 residues. The germline V gene encodes CDR1 MDHEN and CDR2 SYDVKM. In DNA form, the CDR3 reads TGTGCCAGCGACACGAACAGGGTTGAAGCTTTCTTT. This translates into CASDTNRVEAFF.

The rearrangement uses TRBV18 and TRBJ2-4; 8 bases are a match to TRBD2. Germline lookup yields CDR1 KGHSH and CDR2 LQKENI. This CDR3 spans 16 amino acids. Trimming at V came to 3 bases and at J to 1 base, leaving 5 bases not matched to a gene. The CDR3 sequence is CASSPRGGRAKNIQYF. CDR3 nucleotides: TGTGCCAGCTCACCCCGGGGGGGCCGGGCCAAAAACATTCAGTACTTC. Using reference TRBV18 and TRBJ2-4 for the parts outside the CDR3, the full variable domain is NAGVMQNPRHLVRRRGQEARLRCSPMKGHSHVYWYRQLPEEGLKFMVYLQKENIIDESGMPKERFSAEFPKEGPSILRIQQVVRGDSAAYFCASSPRGGRAKNIQYFGAGTRLSVL.

This clone occurred once. The rearrangement links TRBV15 to TRBJ2-5, with 10 bases fitting TRBD2. Germline-derived CDR1 and CDR2 are LNHNV and YYDKDF (reference sequence). There are 16 residues in the CDR3. After removal of 0 bases from V and 6 bases from J, the junction contained 7 bases not matched to a gene. In nucleotides, the CDR3 is TGTGCCACCAGCAGAGATCAGCGGGGGGGCCAGAAGACCCAGTACTTC. Translating it yields CATSRDQRGGQKTQYF.

The chain recombines TRBV2 with TRBJ1-2; 7 bases line up with TRBD1. Germline CDR1 reads SNHLY; CDR2 reads FYNNEI. The length of the CDR3 is 15 residues. V was clipped by 6 bases and J by 0 bases; unmatched bases: 7. The CDR3 sequence is CASSPQGVPNYGYTF. CDR3 nucleotides: TGTGCCAGCAGCCCTCAGGGGGTACCTAACTATGGCTACACCTTC.

This clone has just one count. The chain joins TRBV3-1 (or the pseudogene TRBV3-2) to TRBJ1-6, with D possibly being TRBD1 (5 bases). The germline V gene encodes CDR1 LGHDT and CDR2 YNNKEL (reference sequence). Trimming removed 4 bases from V and 10 bases from J, with 17 bases in between. The CDR3 contains 15 residues. The CDR3 here is CASSRRQNGVSPLHF. The CDR3 nucleotides are TGTGCCAGCAGCCGACGACAGAACGGAGTATCACCCCTCCACTTT.

The J gene is TRBJ2-5, the V gene TRBV2, with 7 bases that match TRBD1. Germline V gives CDR1 SNHLY, CDR2 FYNNEI. Unmatched junction bases numbered 6, after V lost 4 bases and J lost 4 bases. The CDR3 runs to 14 residues. The CDR3 spells CASSADRALETQYF. The CDR3 region has the DNA TGTGCCAGCAGTGCCGACAGGGCCTTAGAGACCCAGTACTTC.

The chain couples TRBV29-1 to TRBJ2-7, with 13 bases fitting TRBD2. V lost 6 bases and J lost 2; bases outside the gene matches: 13. CDR1 and CDR2 from the germline V gene are SQVTM and ANQGSEA. This CDR3 has 17 amino acids. CDR3 in amino acids: CSVRPVLAGGTTYEQYF. In DNA, the CDR3 is TGCAGCGTCCGCCCGGTACTAGCGGGGGGGACTACCTACGAGCAGTACTTC.

The chain carries TRBV18 and TRBJ1-1; 7 nucleotides line up with TRBD1. V gave up 2 bases and J gave up 3 bases; unmatched junction bases: 9. The V gene's germline CDR1 is KGHSH and CDR2 LQKENI. The CDR3 length is 16 residues. CDR3 in amino acids: CASSPRDSTWDTEAFF. In nucleotides, the CDR3 is TGTGCCAGCTCACCAAGGGACAGCACCTGGGACACTGAAGCTTTCTTT.

The rearrangement joins TRBV28 to TRBJ1-4, with TRBD1 matching 9 bases. The CDR3 covers 15 residues. V lost 4 bases to trimming and J lost 4 bases; unmatched junction nucleotides: 4. CDR1 is MDHEN, CDR2 SYDVKM, per germline. CDR3 nucleotides: TGTGCCAGCAGTTCCCCGGGACAGGGTAATGAAAAACTGTTTTTT. Translated, it gives CASSSPGQGNEKLFF. The full variable domain, its missing parts supplied by reference TRBV28 and TRBJ1-4, is DVKVTQSSRYLVKRTGEKVFLECVQDMDHENMFWYRQDPGLGLRLIYFSYDVKMKEKGDIPEGYSVSREKKERFSLILESASTNQTSMYLCASSSPGQGNEKLFFGSGTQLSVL.